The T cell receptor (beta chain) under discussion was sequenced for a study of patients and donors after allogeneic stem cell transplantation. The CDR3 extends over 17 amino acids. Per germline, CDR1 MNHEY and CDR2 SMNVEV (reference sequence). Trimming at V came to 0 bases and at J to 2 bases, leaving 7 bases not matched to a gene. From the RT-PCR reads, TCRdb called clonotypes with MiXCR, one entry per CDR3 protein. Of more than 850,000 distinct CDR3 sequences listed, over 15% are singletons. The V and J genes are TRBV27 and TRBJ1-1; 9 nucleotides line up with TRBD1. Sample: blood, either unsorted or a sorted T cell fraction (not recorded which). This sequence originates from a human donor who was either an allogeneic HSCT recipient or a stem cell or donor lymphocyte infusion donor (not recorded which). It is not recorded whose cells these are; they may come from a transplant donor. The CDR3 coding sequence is TGTGCCAGCAGTTTATCGGGGGACAGGGTCACTAACACTGAAGCTTTCTTT. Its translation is CASSLSGDRVTNTEAFF.